The 9 T cell receptor beta chains in this list originate from one sample, sequenced in a study of blood T cells in healthy people across ages. Then a second PCR, running roughly 6 to 12 cycles, was carried out with a sample-barcoded 5' primer and a J-beta primer mix. TCRdb re-called the 5' RACE reads with MiXCR, one entry per CDR3 protein. The sample lists about 1,600,000 distinct CDR3 sequences; about 43% were seen once. The material sequenced was blood. These receptors came from a woman younger than 35 in good health.

The V gene is TRBV6-5, the J gene TRBJ1-6; 9 nucleotides line up with TRBD1. Unmatched junction bases numbered 6, after V lost 5 bases and J lost 10 bases. The CDR3 covers 14 residues. Looked up from germline, CDR1 is MNHEY and CDR2 is SVGAGI. CDR3 residues: CASSPGQGRSPLHF. The CDR3 region has the DNA TGTGCCAGCAGTCCCGGACAGGGGCGGTCACCCCTCCACTTT.

This clonotype was detected only a few times. This chain links TRBV11-2 with TRBJ2-3, with D possibly being TRBD2 (6 bases). Germline assignment: CDR1 SGHAT and CDR2 FQNNGV. The CDR3 totals 16 residues. Between the trimmed V and J ends, which lost 1 base and 3 bases, there was a span of 14 bases. The CDR3 reads CASSLGGLVSTDTQYF. Here the CDR3 DNA reads TGTGCCAGCAGCTTAGGGGGACTCGTATCGACAGATACGCAGTATTTT.

For the CDR3, the DNA is TGTGCCAGCACCCCGACTAGAGCAGATACGCAGTATTTT. It codes for CASTPTRADTQYF. The chain is built from TRBV6-1 and TRBJ2-3, with D perhaps TRBD2 (6 bases). V lost 7 bases and J lost 4, with 12 bases in between. The CDR3 runs to 13 residues. The germline V gene has CDR1 MNHNS and CDR2 SASEGT.

This clonotype appeared a few times. The gene calls are TRBV10-3 and TRBJ1-2; D uncertain. CDR1 is ENHRY and CDR2 is SYGVKD in the germline V gene. This CDR3 is 15 amino acids long. V lost 0 bases and J lost 0, with 8 bases in between. The CDR3 is CAISESSGTNYGYTF. The CDR3, as DNA: TGTGCCATCAGTGAGTCATCCGGGACTAACTATGGCTACACCTTC.

The genes are TRBV3-1 and TRBJ2-4; 8 positions match TRBD2. Gene TRBJ2-7 matches the end of the DNA better, so the J call may be wrong. Germline V CDR1 and CDR2: LGHDT, YNNKEL (reference sequence). The CDR3 totals 15 residues. The CDR3: CASSASSGGAYEQYF. The CDR3 DNA is TGTGCCAGCAGCGCTAGCTCCGGGGGGGCCTACGAGCAGTACTTC.

This clonotype was seen repeatedly, ten times or more. The chain recombines TRBV4-1 with TRBJ2-7; D is unclear. The CDR3 runs to 13 residues. The V and J ends lost 5 bases and 4 bases respectively, with 12 bases between them. The germline gives CDR1 MGHRA, CDR2 YSYEKL. The CDR3 loop reads CASSGVSPYEQYF. CDR3 coding DNA: TGCGCCAGCAGCGGGGTCTCCCCATACGAGCAGTACTTC.

This rearrangement joins TRBV24-1 to TRBJ2-5; 7 nucleotides align to TRBD2. Germline V gene data show CDR1 as KGHDR and CDR2 as SFDVKD. There are 16 residues in the CDR3. V was pared by 3 bases and J by 2 bases, with 8 bases of the junction left unmatched. This CDR3 reads CATSDPTSPEQETQYF. In DNA form, the CDR3 reads TGTGCCACCAGTGATCCGACTAGCCCGGAACAAGAGACCCAGTACTTC.

This clonotype was counted once. This could be a read error, since a much larger clone is one nucleotide away. The CDR3 is CASSDSPGLGSMLYEQFF. The CDR3 region has the DNA TGTGCCAGCTCAGACTCCCCAGGACTAGGGAGTATGCTCTACGAGCAGTTCTTC. The V and J genes are TRBV28 and TRBJ2-1; 7 bases are shared with TRBD2. Trimming removed 8 bases from V and 10 bases from J; junction bases left unmatched: 26. Germline CDR1 reads MDHEN; CDR2 reads SYDVKM. CDR3 length equals 18 residues.

The rearrangement joins TRBV2 to TRBJ2-5; 9 nucleotides match TRBD1. J gave up 2 bases and V 8 bases, and 6 bases lay outside the gene matches. The CDR3 length is 14 residues. Germline CDR1 and CDR2: SNHLY and FYNNEI. The CDR3 nucleotides are TGTGCCAGCTTCCTGGGACAGGGACAAGAGACCCAGTACTTC. This gives the protein CASFLGQGQETQYF.